This T cell receptor beta chain was recovered during a study of long-term antiretroviral therapy in people with HIV. Overall study context: Specimens dating back about a decade before the 2015 immediate-ART recommendation are the oldest included.

This CDR3 is built from 15 residues. The germline gives CDR1 SSHAT, CDR2 FNYEAQ (reference sequence). Comments on this clone: Its antigen is still unknown. Sequence at one end of the junction differs from germline and may be a read error.

The run of the v3.0 immunoSEQ assay was at survey level. A per-sample goal of roughly 35,000-55,000 T-cell genomes was targeted by sequencing. Some clones are missing from TCRdb's copy, which holds only in-frame ones; the method was immunoSEQ multiplex PCR. The sample consists of fewer than 40,000 clones, about 93% of them appearing once. Study-wide results and caveats: Spans of CDR3 length were tighter for HIV repertoires than for controls. Clones that had undergone expansion before ART dominated the repertoire at all time points.

V and J are TRBV7-7 and TRBJ2-1; D remains ambiguous. Sequences were derived from unsorted PBMCs, sampled more than 5 years after starting antiretroviral therapy. The receptor was derived from a woman between 45 and 65 years old with HIV. The CDR3 protein is CASSLIGPESNEQFF. In DNA form, the CDR3 reads TGTGCTAGCAGCTTGATAGGTCCCGAGAGCAATGAGCAGTTCTTC.